Listed below are T cell receptor beta chains from one sample, sequenced in a study of T cells in Graves' hyperthyroidism and ophthalmopathy. MiXCR was run by TCRdb on the multiplex PCR reads, yielding one entry per CDR3 protein. The sample shows 550,000 to 600,000 distinct CDR3 sequences, 16% of them seen only once. Sequencing was done on a sample of blood. These receptors all stem from a woman younger than 35 with Graves' hyperthyroidism. The conserved cysteine and the conserved F or W are not part of the CDR3 here.

>TRBJ1-5|TRBV7-2
ASSQDRAISNQPQH
>TRBJ1-2|TRBV10-2
ASSGGRGGYGYT
>TRBJ2-1|TRBV27
ASTPQWSSYNEQF
>TRBJ2-6|TRBV7-6
ASSLETGTNVLT
>TRBJ2-5|TRBV6-1
ASSPLRLSSQETQY
>TRBJ1-4|TRBV7-6
ASSLRPGATNEKLF
>TRBJ2-7|TRBV4-1
ASSSGQGASYEQY
>TRBJ2-5|TRBV6-4
ASSDSGTSGQETQY
>TRBJ2-4|TRBV7-9
ASSFNRQGVAKNIQY
>TRBJ2-5|TRBV5-1
ASSLAASPQETQY
>TRBJ1-5|TRBV5-6
ASSLAAGNNQPQH
>TRBJ2-4|TRBV5-6
ASSSGPFQY
>TRBJ2-7|TRBV6-2/TRBV6-3
ASSHGRLEQY
>TRBJ1-6|TRBV30
AWSLDRGRSPLH
>TRBJ2-7|TRBV6-1
ASSDYTYEQY
>TRBJ2-7|TRBV29-1
SVQDSSLGYEQY
>TRBJ2-1|TRBV15
ATRETSVLGEQF
>TRBJ1-5|TRBV19
ASSILGRGLDQPQH
>TRBJ1-1|TRBV12-5
ASGLVTYRGRNTEAF
>TRBJ2-4|TRBV20-1
SATPPGTGWGDIQY
>TRBJ2-2|TRBV2
AGTRLSGGELF
>TRBJ2-7|TRBV6-5
ASSYFGTGAYEQY
>TRBJ2-1|TRBV27
ASSLSVAGRDNEQF
>TRBJ2-3|TRBV19
ASSTLGAGTDTQY
>TRBJ1-1|TRBV20-1
SGSVKFEAF
>TRBJ1-2|TRBV6-1
ASSQPAAGGYT